This is a list of T cell receptor beta chains from one sample in a study of blood T cell repertoires in COVID-19. The data were produced by immunoSEQ multiplex PCR, yet TCRdb's version contains in-frame clones alone and is incomplete. The sample records approximately 240,000 clones, around four fifths being singletons. Input material: peripheral blood. Receptors originate from a woman aged 55-69 years with active or convalescent COVID-19. The CDR3 runs from the conserved cysteine through the conserved F or W. The D gene is left open where the match is weak. Part of the rows lack a size; the others show once, few, many or a class for expanded clones.

abundance,v_gene,j_gene,d_gene,CDR3nt,CDR3aa
.,TRBV19,TRBJ2-1,TRBD1,TGTGCCAGTAGTATACAGGGACAGACCAATGAGCAGTTCTTC,CASSIQGQTNEQFF
.,TRBV5-5,TRBJ2-1,.,TGTGCCAGCAGACAGACAGGACTTAGGGCTCGGAATGAGCAGTTCTTC,CASRQTGLRARNEQFF
.,TRBV6-6,TRBJ2-1,TRBD2,TGTGCCAGCAGCAAAGGACTAGCGCTATACAATGAGCAGTTCTTC,CASSKGLALYNEQFF
.,TRBV15,TRBJ2-2,.,TGTGCCACCAGACGAACAGGGCCGGGCACCGGGGAGCTGTTTTTT,CATRRTGPGTGELFF
.,TRBV19,TRBJ1-5,.,TGTGCCAGTAGTATCCTCCTAGCTCAGCCCCAGCATTTT,CASSILLAQPQHF
.,TRBV7-6,TRBJ1-4,TRBD1,TGTGCCAGCAGCTTATCGACAGGGGTGGGTGAAAAACTGTTTTTT,CASSLSTGVGEKLFF
.,TRBV28,TRBJ1-4,.,TGTGCCAGCAGCAAAAGATTAGGGGAGGGGGAAAAACTGTTTTTT,CASSKRLGEGEKLFF
.,TRBV5-8,TRBJ1-6,TRBD1,TGTGCCAGCAGCTTAGGACAGGGGTTTGGGTCACCCCTCCACTTT,CASSLGQGFGSPLHF
.,TRBV27,TRBJ2-1,TRBD2,TGTGCCAGCAGTTTAAATAGCGGGGGACCTAACAATGAGCAGTTCTTC,CASSLNSGGPNNEQFF
.,TRBV20-1,TRBJ2-5,.,TGCAGTGCTAGTAAGGAGAGGGCCGCGAAGACCCAGTACTTC,CSASKERAAKTQYF
once,TRBV2,TRBJ2-3,TRBD2,TGTGCCAGCACCGACCAGACTAGCTTTACGCAGTATTTT,CASTDQTSFTQYF
.,TRBV6-5,TRBJ2-3,TRBD1,TGTGCCAGCAGTTACCACGGACAGGGCACAGATACGCAGTATTTT,CASSYHGQGTDTQYF
.,TRBV12-5,TRBJ1-2,TRBD1,TGTGCTAGTGGTACCGGGGACAGGACTTATGGCTACACCTTC,CASGTGDRTYGYTF
.,TRBV5-1,TRBJ2-1,TRBD2,TGCGCCAGCAGCTTGGGTGGACTAGCGGGCTACAATGAGCAGTTCTTC,CASSLGGLAGYNEQFF
.,TRBV7-2,TRBJ2-1,.,TGTGCCAGCAGCCTCAACCGGGTCCGGGGGAGCTCCTACAATGAGCAGTTCTTC,CASSLNRVRGSSYNEQFF
.,TRBV19,TRBJ1-2,TRBD1,TGTGCCAGTAGTATCTTGGGACAGGGTACTGCCAACTATGGCTACACCTTC,CASSILGQGTANYGYTF
few,TRBV15,TRBJ2-1,TRBD2,TGTGCCACCAGCAGGGGCGGGAGCGGGTACAATGAGCAGTTCTTC,CATSRGGSGYNEQFF
.,TRBV28,TRBJ2-6,TRBD1,TGTGCCAGCAAGCCAGGGGGCACTGGGGCCAACGTCCTGACTTTC,CASKPGGTGANVLTF
.,TRBV20-1,TRBJ1-2,TRBD1,TGCAGTTGTACAGGGGAAGGAGGCTACACCTTC,CSCTGEGGYTF
.,TRBV11-3,TRBJ2-7,TRBD1,TGTGCCAGCAGCCCCGGAGGGACAGGGGCCTACGAGCAGTACTTC,CASSPGGTGAYEQYF
.,TRBV5-4,TRBJ1-3,TRBD1,TGTGCCAGCAGCCCCGACAGGGCCTCTGGAAACACCATATATTTT,CASSPDRASGNTIYF
.,TRBV19,TRBJ2-1,TRBD2,TGTGCCAGTAGTATACAAGCGGGAGGCGGGTTGACCTACAATGAGCAGTTCTTC,CASSIQAGGGLTYNEQFF
.,TRBV14,TRBJ2-7,.,TGTGCCAGCAGCCATATCCTCTACGAGCAGTACTTC,CASSHILYEQYF
.,TRBV5-1,TRBJ2-3,.,TGCGCCAGCAGCTTCGGAATGACTAGCACAGATACGCAGTATTTT,CASSFGMTSTDTQYF
.,TRBV6-5,TRBJ2-3,TRBD2,TGTGCCAGCAGCCTACTAGCGGGAGGCGGAGATACGCAGTATTTT,CASSLLAGGGDTQYF
.,TRBV18,TRBJ1-4,TRBD1,TGTGCCAGCTCACTTCGACAGGGGGCTGGGGAAGAAAAACTGTTTTTT,CASSLRQGAGEEKLFF
.,TRBV28,TRBJ1-1,TRBD1,TGTGCCAGCAGTTTCGGGGAACTAGGGGGCGCGAACACTGAAGCTTTCTTT,CASSFGELGGANTEAFF
.,TRBV18,TRBJ2-3,TRBD1,TGTGCCAGCTCACGCGGGACAGGCACTAGCACAGATACGCAGTATTTT,CASSRGTGTSTDTQYF
.,TRBV11-3,TRBJ2-3,.,TGTGCCAGCAGCTTAGGCAGCGGAAGCACAGATACGCAGTATTTT,CASSLGSGSTDTQYF
.,TRBV6-6,TRBJ1-1,.,TGTGCCAGCAGTCCGACGGACTGGACTGAAGTTTTCTTT,CASSPTDWTEVFF
.,TRBV7-8,TRBJ2-7,TRBD1,TGTGCCAGCAGCATAGGGGACAGCCGGACCTACGAGCAGTACTTC,CASSIGDSRTYEQYF
.,TRBV6-5,TRBJ1-4,TRBD1,TGTGCCAGCAGTTACTCAACAGGGGGGGAAAAACTGTTTTTT,CASSYSTGGEKLFF
.,TRBV20-1,TRBJ1-3,.,TGCAGTGCTAAACTTGGAAACACCATATATTTT,CSAKLGNTIYF
.,TRBV28,TRBJ1-1,.,TGTGCCAGCAGGGGTTCCAGGGGAAATATGAACACTGAAGCTTTCTTT,CASRGSRGNMNTEAFF
.,TRBV3-1/TRBV3-2,TRBJ1-4,.,TGTGCCAGCAGCCAAGGAGCAACTAATGAAAAACTGTTTTTT,CASSQGATNEKLFF
.,TRBV11-2,TRBJ2-1,TRBD2,TGTGCCAGCAGCTTACCGGGACTATCCTCGAATGAGCAGTTCTTC,CASSLPGLSSNEQFF
.,TRBV5-1,TRBJ2-1,TRBD1,TGCGCCAGCAGCTTCGAACAGGGGCGCCATGAGCAGTTCTTC,CASSFEQGRHEQFF
.,TRBV7-2,TRBJ1-1,.,TGTGCCAGCAGTCCGCCATCCAGGGGAAACACTGAAGCTTTCTTT,CASSPPSRGNTEAFF
.,TRBV6-5,TRBJ1-6,.,TGTGCCAGCAGTTACTCACAGGGATCCTATAATTCACCCCTCCACTTT,CASSYSQGSYNSPLHF
.,TRBV16,TRBJ2-7,TRBD2,TGTGCCAGCAGCCCGGGACTAGCGGGAGTCGAGCAGTACTTC,CASSPGLAGVEQYF
.,TRBV29-1,TRBJ2-5,TRBD2,TGCAGCCTGAGGACTAGCGGGGGAGAGACCCAGTACTTC,CSLRTSGGETQYF
.,TRBV5-1,TRBJ1-1,.,TGCGCCAGCAGCTTGGTTATGGGGCGGGGAGGTACTGAAGCTTTCTTT,CASSLVMGRGGTEAFF
.,TRBV28,TRBJ1-5,TRBD1,TGTGCCAGCAGGCTAGGACAGGGGGCTCAGCCCCAGCATTTT,CASRLGQGAQPQHF
.,TRBV6-1,TRBJ1-2,.,TGTGCCAGCAGTGATTCGGGACAATTCCTTAACTATGGCTACACCTTC,CASSDSGQFLNYGYTF
few,TRBV7-9,TRBJ2-7,.,TGTGCCAGCAGCGGTAGGGGGGAGCAGTACTTC,CASSGRGEQYF
.,TRBV12-3/TRBV12-4,TRBJ2-3,.,TGTGCCAGCATGAGGTTTCCCCTCTACTATTTT,CASMRFPLYYF
once,TRBV6-4,TRBJ2-1,TRBD2,TGTGCCAGCAGTGACTCGCCGGGACTATACAATGAGCAGTTCTTC,CASSDSPGLYNEQFF
.,TRBV18,TRBJ2-2,TRBD1,TGTGCCAGCTCACCTGGACAGGGTTTTTCCACCGGGGAGCTGTTTTTT,CASSPGQGFSTGELFF
.,TRBV18,TRBJ1-4,TRBD1,TGTGCCAGCTCCGGGACAGGCAATCTGTTTTTT,CASSGTGNLFF
.,TRBV5-1,TRBJ1-2,.,TGCGCCAGCAGCTTGGTGGAGGGCTATGGCTACACCTTC,CASSLVEGYGYTF
.,TRBV9,TRBJ1-3,.,TGTGCCAGCAGCGTAGCTGGGGGGACCCAAGGAAACACCATATATTTT,CASSVAGGTQGNTIYF
few,TRBV7-9,TRBJ2-1,TRBD2,TGTGCCAGCAGCTTAGTGGGACTAGCGGGGCCCAGAAATGAGCAGTTCTTC,CASSLVGLAGPRNEQFF
.,TRBV27,TRBJ1-2,.,TGTGCCAGCAGTCCTTTACGGATACAGGGAACTTTCGATGGCTACACCTTC,CASSPLRIQGTFDGYTF